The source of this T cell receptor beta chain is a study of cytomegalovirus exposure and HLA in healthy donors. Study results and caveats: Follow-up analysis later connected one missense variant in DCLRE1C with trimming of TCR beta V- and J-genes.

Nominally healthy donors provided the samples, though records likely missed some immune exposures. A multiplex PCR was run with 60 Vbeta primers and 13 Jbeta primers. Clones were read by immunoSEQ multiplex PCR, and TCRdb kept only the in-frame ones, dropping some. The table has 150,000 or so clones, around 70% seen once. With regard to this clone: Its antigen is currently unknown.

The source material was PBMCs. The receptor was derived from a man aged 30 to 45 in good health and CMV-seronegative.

The chain's CDR3 is CASSSGGLRATNEKLFF. The CDR3 DNA reads TGTGCCAGCAGCTCGGGGGGACTAAGGGCAACTAATGAAAAACTGTTTTTT. The chain couples TRBV7-6 to TRBJ1-4; possibly TRBD1 for D (5 bases). V was pared by 4 bases and J by 0 bases, with 15 bases between. The CDR3 totals 17 residues. Germline V gives CDR1 SGHVS, CDR2 FNYEAQ.